Sequencing of this T cell receptor (beta chain) was carried out in a study of shared clonotypes between healthy human individuals. Study observations and caveats: Rarefaction exposed incomplete sorted-subset sequencing despite large depth. Sharing across a handful of donors was seen in 4% to 6.5% of naive CD4 clonotypes.

V was cut by 3 bases and J by 7 bases, with 7 bases left in between. The CDR3 is made up of 11 amino acids. The germline gives CDR1 DFQATT, CDR2 SNEGSKA (reference sequence). The deep-level immunoSEQ assay was used. As processed by the authors: Filtering differed because ImmunoSEQ produced junction-only sequences that carried no quality scores. Generated by immunoSEQ multiplex PCR, the TCRdb table keeps only in-frame clones and is missing some. Clone size and V and J calls were adopted from that table, with D and trimming inferred from the DNA. Among 2 million or so clones listed, roughly 96% were seen once. Comment on this clone: What it binds is not known.

This receptor was taken from a man aged 18 to 29 in good health. Material for sequencing was naive CD4+ T cells sorted from blood. The subset here: CD45RA+ positively selected. The V gene is TRBV20-1, the J gene TRBJ2-1; D unresolved. The CDR3 DNA reads as TGCAGTGCTAGGTGGTTAAATGAGCAGTTCTTC. This sequence encodes CSARWLNEQFF.